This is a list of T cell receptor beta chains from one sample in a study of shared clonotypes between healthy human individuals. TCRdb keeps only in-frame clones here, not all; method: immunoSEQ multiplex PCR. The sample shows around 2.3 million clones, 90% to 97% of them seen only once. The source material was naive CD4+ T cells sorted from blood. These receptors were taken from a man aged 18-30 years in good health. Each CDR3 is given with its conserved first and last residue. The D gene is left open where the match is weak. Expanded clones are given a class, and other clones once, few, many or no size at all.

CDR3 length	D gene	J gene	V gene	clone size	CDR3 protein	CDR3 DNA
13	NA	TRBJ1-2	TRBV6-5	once	CASSRGVGDSYTF	TGTGCCAGCAGCCGCGGGGTGGGGGACAGCTACACCTTC
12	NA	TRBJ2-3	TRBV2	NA	CASSPDGYTQYF	TGTGCCAGCAGTCCCGACGGATATACGCAGTATTTT
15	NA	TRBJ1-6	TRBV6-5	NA	CASRSDSTYNSPLHF	TGTGCCAGCAGGTCCGACAGTACCTATAATTCACCCCTCCACTTT
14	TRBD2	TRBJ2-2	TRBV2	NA	CATRSGVGTGELFF	TGTGCCACCAGAAGCGGGGTTGGGACCGGGGAGCTGTTTTTT
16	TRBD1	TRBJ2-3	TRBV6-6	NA	CASSWGNRGSTDTQYF	TGTGCCAGCAGTTGGGGGAACAGGGGTAGCACAGATACGCAGTATTTT
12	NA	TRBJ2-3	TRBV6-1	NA	CASRDGLDTQYF	TGTGCCAGCAGAGACGGTTTGGATACGCAGTATTTT
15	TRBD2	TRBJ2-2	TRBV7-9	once	CASSSSGKNTGELFF	TGTGCCAGCAGCTCTAGCGGGAAGAACACCGGGGAGCTGTTTTTT
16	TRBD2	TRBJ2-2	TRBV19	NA	CASSPGTSGGTGELFF	TGTGCCAGTAGTCCCGGGACTAGCGGGGGTACCGGGGAGCTGTTTTTT
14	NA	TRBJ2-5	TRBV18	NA	CASSPRQTEETQYF	TGTGCCAGCTCACCTAGACAGACAGAAGAGACCCAGTACTTC
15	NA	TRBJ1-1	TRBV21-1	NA	CASSSYREVGTEAFF	TGTGCCAGCAGCTCATACAGGGAGGTGGGCACTGAAGCTTTCTTT
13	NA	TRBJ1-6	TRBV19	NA	CASSPGFNSPLHF	TGTGCCAGTAGTCCCGGATTTAATTCACCCCTCCACTTT
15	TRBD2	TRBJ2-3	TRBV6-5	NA	CASNEGRAGTDTQYF	TGTGCCAGCAACGAAGGGAGGGCGGGCACAGATACGCAGTATTTT
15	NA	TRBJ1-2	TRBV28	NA	CASIPGTAFVYGYTF	TGTGCCAGCATCCCCGGGACGGCCTTTGTCTATGGCTACACCTTC
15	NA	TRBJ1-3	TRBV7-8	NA	CASSSEGRSGNTIYF	TGTGCCAGCAGCTCCGAAGGACGCTCTGGAAACACCATATATTTT
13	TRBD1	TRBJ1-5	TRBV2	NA	CASTGTGNQPQHF	TGTGCCAGCACCGGGACAGGCAATCAGCCCCAGCATTTT
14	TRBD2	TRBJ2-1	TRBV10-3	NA	CATSSGEAYNEQFF	TGTGCCACCTCTAGCGGGGAAGCCTACAATGAGCAGTTCTTC
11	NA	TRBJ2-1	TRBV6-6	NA	CAISMGREQFF	TGTGCCATCTCGATGGGTAGAGAGCAGTTCTTC
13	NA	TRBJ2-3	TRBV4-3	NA	CASRASGTDTQYF	TGCGCCAGCAGGGCTAGCGGCACAGATACGCAGTATTTT
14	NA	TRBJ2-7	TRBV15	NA	CATSRATGSYEQYF	TGTGCCACCAGCAGAGCCACAGGCTCCTACGAGCAGTACTTC
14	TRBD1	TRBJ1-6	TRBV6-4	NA	CASSASGQGFPLHF	TGTGCCAGCAGTGCCTCGGGACAGGGGTTCCCCCTCCACTTT
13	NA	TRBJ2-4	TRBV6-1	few	CASSDLAKNIQYF	TGTGCCAGCAGTGATCTAGCCAAAAACATTCAGTACTTC
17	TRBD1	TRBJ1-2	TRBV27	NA	CASSSQPGTGGVYGYTF	TGTGCCAGCAGTTCCCAACCCGGGACAGGGGGCGTCTATGGCTACACCTTC
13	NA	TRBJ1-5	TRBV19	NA	CASSIPGTQPQHF	TGTGCCAGTAGTATACCGGGTACTCAGCCCCAGCATTTT
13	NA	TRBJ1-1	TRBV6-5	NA	CASLGSKNTEAFF	TGTGCCAGCTTAGGTAGTAAGAACACTGAAGCTTTCTTT
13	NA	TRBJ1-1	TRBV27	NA	CASSWSAITEAFF	TGTGCCAGCAGTTGGTCCGCGATCACTGAAGCTTTCTTT
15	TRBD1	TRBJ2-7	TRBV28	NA	CASRFGGQGAHEQYF	TGTGCCAGCAGATTTGGCGGACAGGGGGCCCACGAGCAGTACTTC
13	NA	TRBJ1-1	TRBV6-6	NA	CASSSQGNTEAFF	TGTGCCAGCTCTTCCCAGGGGAACACTGAAGCTTTCTTT
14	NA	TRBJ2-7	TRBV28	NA	CASSSLGRNYEQYF	TGTGCCAGCAGTTCCCTAGGGAGGAACTACGAGCAGTACTTC